The 17 T cell receptor beta chains presented below share a single source sample, sequenced in a study of shared clonotypes between healthy human individuals. Clones were sequenced by immunoSEQ multiplex PCR, and TCRdb holds only the in-frame ones, with some missing. The data show about 2,500,000 clones, with just over 90% seen just once and roughly 0.13% held by the top ten. Sequencing was done on a sample of naive CD4+ T cells sorted from blood. Subset specified: CD45RA+ positively selected. The receptors stem from a young man in good health.

CDR3 amino acids: CASSFGQGQTEAFF. In DNA, the CDR3 is TGTGCCAGCAGCTTCGGACAGGGCCAAACTGAAGCTTTCTTT. V and J are TRBV7-2 and TRBJ1-1, with 8 bases that match TRBD1. The junction had 5 bases not matched to a gene; V was cut back by 3 bases and J by 5 bases. The CDR3 covers 14 residues. Germline V gene data show CDR1 as SGHTA and CDR2 as FQGNSA. Full variable domain (missing parts from reference TRBV7-2 and TRBJ1-1): GAGVSQSPSNKVTEKGKDVELRCDPISGHTALYWYRQSLGQGLEFLIYFQGNSAPDKSGLPSDRFSAERTGGSVSTLTIQRTQQEDSAVYLCASSFGQGQTEAFFGQGTRLTVV.

V and J are TRBV10-3 and TRBJ2-3, with D perhaps being TRBD1 or TRBD2 (5 bases each). V gave up 3 bases and J gave up 2 bases, with 12 bases separating them. CDR1 is ENHRY and CDR2 is SYGVKD in the germline V gene. The CDR3 sequence is 15 residues long. This CDR3 reads CAISDSGPPTDTQYF. DNA of the CDR3: TGTGCCATCAGTGATTCGGGGCCCCCCACAGATACGCAGTATTTT.

The chain carries TRBV29-1 and TRBJ2-2, with D maybe TRBD2 (5 bases). This CDR3 has 13 amino acids. The V and J ends lost 3 bases and 4 bases respectively, with 9 bases between them. The germline CDR1 and CDR2 sequences are SQVTM and ANQGSEA. CDR3 sequence (DNA): TGCAGCGTTGATCGGGGATTCACCGGGGAGCTGTTTTTT. It encodes CSVDRGFTGELFF.

The genes are TRBV7-2 and TRBJ2-3; 8 bases are a match to TRBD1. Germline V gene data show CDR1 as SGHTA and CDR2 as FQGNSA. The CDR3 extends over 18 amino acids. The trim removed 0 bases at V and 2 bases at J, leaving 10 bases unmatched. CDR3 residues: CASSLAKRQGAFTDTQYF. DNA for the CDR3: TGTGCCAGCAGCTTAGCAAAGAGGCAGGGGGCCTTCACAGATACGCAGTATTTT.

With respect to this clone: Other DNA sequences in the same sample also yield this CDR3. The chain combines TRBV5-1 with TRBJ1-4; D ambiguous. Germline CDR1 and CDR2: SGHRS and YFSETQ. The CDR3 has 12 amino acids. Trimming pared 2 bases from V and 4 bases from J, leaving 3 bases between. The CDR3 protein is CASSLDNEKLFF. The CDR3, as DNA: TGCGCCAGCAGCTTAGATAATGAAAAACTGTTTTTT.

The V call is TRBV18, the J call TRBJ2-5, with 7 bases fitting TRBD2. The CDR3 consists of 15 residues. With V trimmed by 6 bases and J by 2 bases, 9 bases remained unmatched. Germline lookup yields CDR1 KGHSH and CDR2 LQKENI. As DNA, the CDR3 is TGTGCCAGCTCCCCCCTAGCGGCTCTTCAAGAGACCCAGTACTTC. The encoded protein is CASSPLAALQETQYF.

V gene TRBV18 combines with J gene TRBJ2-4; D is unclear. V was shortened by 0 bases and J by 5 bases, with 5 bases between the two germline ends. The CDR3 loop spans 13 amino acids. Germline V CDR1 and CDR2: KGHSH, LQKENI. DNA of the CDR3: TGTGCCAGCTCACCACCCTGGCAAAACATTCAGTACTTC. This encodes CASSPPWQNIQYF.

V usage is TRBV18 and J usage is TRBJ2-7, with 8 positions matching TRBD2. In germline, CDR1 is KGHSH, CDR2 LQKENI. The CDR3 consists of 14 residues. Germline trimming cut 6 bases from V and 3 bases from J; bases unmatched to any gene: 7. The CDR3 DNA reads TGTGCCAGCTCGCAAGGCGCGGGGGGCTACGAGCAGTACTTC. Amino acids: CASSQGAGGYEQYF.

The gene calls are TRBV6-6 and TRBJ2-7, with 9 bases fitting TRBD1. The CDR3 spans 15 residues. Looked up from germline, CDR1 is MNHNY and CDR2 is SVGAGI (reference sequence). The junction had 10 bases not matched to a gene; V was cut back by 4 bases and J by 6 bases. The CDR3 bases are TGTGCCAGCAGTTTCCCTCGGGACAGGGCAGGCGAGCAGTACTTC. The encoded protein is CASSFPRDRAGEQYF.

The rearrangement uses TRBV7-3 and TRBJ2-3; D is undetermined. The CDR3 has 15 amino acids. The V and J ends lost 2 bases and 2 bases respectively, with 11 bases between them. The germline CDR1 and CDR2 sequences are SGHTA and FQGTGA. CDR3: CASSLLGHNTDTQYF. CDR3 DNA: TGTGCCAGCAGCTTATTAGGGCACAACACAGATACGCAGTATTTT.

The chain links TRBV9 to TRBJ1-1; possibly TRBD1 for D (5 bases). Deletions cut 2 bases from V and 4 bases from J, with 15 bases between. CDR1 SGDLS and CDR2 YYNGEE come from the germline V gene. The CDR3 contains 15 residues. The CDR3 nucleotides read TGTGCCAGCAGCGTGGCAGGGTATATGGGCACTGAAGCTTTCTTT. Its translation is CASSVAGYMGTEAFF.

The rearrangement uses TRBV5-4 and TRBJ2-3, with D possibly being TRBD2 (5 bases). With 4 bases removed from V and 2 bases from J, the gap between germline ends came to 14 bases. The CDR3 contains 15 residues. CDR1 is SGHNT, CDR2 YYREEE, per germline (reference sequence). CDR3 protein: CASSPLTGNTDTQYF. For the CDR3, the DNA is TGTGCCAGCAGCCCCCTGACGGGAAACACAGATACGCAGTATTTT.

This clone was found a few times. The rearrangement links TRBV6-1 to TRBJ1-4; D is ambiguous. The CDR3 is made up of 16 amino acids. Germline V gene lookup returns CDR1 MNHNS and CDR2 SASEGT. Trimming shortened V by 5 bases and J by 0 bases, and 13 bases separated the two germline ends. CDR3 coding DNA: TGTGCCAGCAGTCAAGAGCATCCTGCAACTAATGAAAAACTGTTTTTT. Encoded protein: CASSQEHPATNEKLFF.

This chain links TRBV27 with TRBJ2-7; 9 positions match TRBD2. Germline V gives CDR1 MNHEY, CDR2 SMNVEV (reference sequence). Unmatched junction bases numbered 5, after V lost 6 bases and J lost 2 bases. This CDR3 is 14 amino acids long. The CDR3 reads CASRRGGGTYEQYF. In nucleotides, the CDR3 is TGTGCCAGCAGGCGGGGGGGCGGTACCTACGAGCAGTACTTC.

The chain employs TRBV4-1 and TRBJ1-1; 8 bases map to TRBD1. The CDR3 runs 13 residues. The V and J ends lost 2 bases and 8 bases, in that order; junction bases with no gene match: 4. CDR1 is MGHRA, CDR2 YSYEKL, per germline. As DNA, the CDR3 is TGCGCCAGCAGCCAATACGGACAGGGAGAAGCTTTCTTT. Translation: CASSQYGQGEAFF.

This chain links TRBV6-1 with TRBJ1-3; D unresolved. There are 17 residues in the CDR3. Trimming left V 2 bases short and J 0 bases short, with 14 bases between. Germline lookup yields CDR1 MNHNS and CDR2 SASEGT. CDR3 sequence: CASSESGGRISGNTIYF. DNA for the CDR3: TGTGCCAGCAGTGAATCAGGCGGGAGGATCTCTGGAAACACCATATATTTT.

The chain links TRBV30 to TRBJ2-6; a weak D match, TRBD1 (6 bases). Germline V gene lookup returns CDR1 GTSNPN and CDR2 SVGIG (reference sequence). Between the trimmed V and J ends, which lost 6 bases and 2 bases, there was a span of 11 bases. The CDR3 length is 14 residues. The chain's CDR3 is CACMYRAGANVLTF. The CDR3, as DNA: TGTGCCTGTATGTACAGGGCTGGGGCCAACGTCCTGACTTTC.